This entry lists 27 T cell receptor beta chains sequenced from one sample in a study of Tregs in tolerant kidney transplant recipients. This table comes from immunoSEQ multiplex PCR, and its TCRdb copy is limited to in-frame clones, with some not included. The data show more than 90,000 clones, with roughly 93% seen just once and 1.6% held by the top ten. Mixed chimerism was transient after nonmyeloablative marrow transplants from related graft donors. The input for sequencing was CD4+ T cells from blood (PBMCs), taken 12 months after the transplant. The receptors stem from a human patient who received a combined kidney and bone marrow transplant. Some T cells may originate from the graft donor.

This chain joins TRBV19 and TRBJ1-1; no reliable D call. The germline V gene has CDR1 LNHDA and CDR2 SQIVND (reference sequence). V lost 11 bases, J lost 3 bases, and 16 bases lay in between. This CDR3 region has 13 residues. The CDR3 here is CASATQPYTEAFF. DNA of the CDR3: TGTGCCTCCGCCACACAGCCATACACTGAAGCTTTCTTT.

In its sample, this clone was seen once. J is TRBJ1-1 and V is TRBV6-6, with D unresolved. Germline V lookup: CDR1 MNHNY, CDR2 SVGAGI (reference sequence). The CDR3 totals 10 residues. V was trimmed by 7 bases and J by 8 bases, leaving 8 bases between them. This CDR3 is CASIGKEAFF. As DNA, the CDR3 is TGTGCCAGCATCGGGAAGGAAGCTTTCTTT.

This rearrangement joins TRBV19 to TRBJ2-1; 11 nucleotides align to TRBD2. The CDR3 contains 19 residues. Germline V gene sequence: CDR1 LNHDA, CDR2 SQIVND (reference sequence). V was pared by 3 bases and J by 0 bases, with 10 bases of the junction left unmatched. In nucleotides, the CDR3 is TGTGCCAGTAGTATGGGAGTAGCGGGAGGGCCGAGCTCCTACAATGAGCAGTTCTTC. Residues: CASSMGVAGGPSSYNEQFF.

The V and J genes are TRBV18 and TRBJ2-1, with TRBD1 matching over 8 bases. V gave up 3 bases and J gave up 10 bases; unmatched junction bases: 11. CDR1 and CDR2 from the germline V gene are KGHSH and LQKENI. This CDR3 comprises 15 residues. Here the CDR3 reads CASSPRAGTGTEQFF. CDR3 sequence (DNA): TGTGCCAGCTCACCGAGGGCCGGGACAGGAACCGAGCAGTTCTTC.

A single count supports this clone. The rearrangement joins TRBV28 to TRBJ2-3; tentatively, D is TRBD2 (5 bases). Looked up from germline, CDR1 is MDHEN and CDR2 is SYDVKM. The CDR3 has 14 amino acids. As DNA, the CDR3 is TGTGTTACGGGGTCTGGACCGCGCACAGATACGCAGTATTTT. Protein product: CVTGSGPRTDTQYF.

The chain carries TRBV6-6 and TRBJ2-2; tentatively, D is TRBD1 (5 bases). This CDR3 is built from 13 residues. CDR1 is MNHNY, CDR2 SVGAGI, per germline (reference sequence). Between the trimmed V and J ends, which lost 8 bases and 7 bases, there was a span of 14 bases. CDR3 residues: CASSDQGHGELFF. CDR3 nucleotide sequence: TGTGCCAGCTCCGACCAGGGCCACGGGGAGCTGTTTTTT.

The genes are TRBV7-2 and TRBJ1-2; no reliable D call. This CDR3 contains 15 residues. V was trimmed by 2 bases and J by 8 bases, leaving 18 bases between them. Germline CDR1 is SGHTA and CDR2 is FQGNSA. In DNA form, the CDR3 reads TGTGCCAGCAGCTTATCTCTTCACGGAAAGAGGGGCTACACCTTC. This sequence encodes CASSLSLHGKRGYTF. The full variable domain, with the rest looked up from reference TRBV7-2 and TRBJ1-2, is GAGVSQSPSNKVTEKGKDVELRCDPISGHTALYWYRQSLGQGLEFLIYFQGNSAPDKSGLPSDRFSAERTGGSVSTLTIQRTQQEDSAVYLCASSLSLHGKRGYTFGSGTRLTVV.

The rearrangement links TRBV7-6 to TRBJ2-7; possibly TRBD1 for D (6 bases). CDR3 length equals 13 residues. V was pared by 3 bases and J by 4 bases, with 10 bases between. The germline V gene encodes CDR1 SGHVS and CDR2 FNYEAQ. The CDR3, as DNA: TGTGCCAGCAGCTTGCAGGGGCTATACGAGCAGTACTTC. The encoded protein is CASSLQGLYEQYF.

The gene calls are TRBV27 and TRBJ1-3; D remains ambiguous. V lost 2 bases and J 2 bases, leaving 7 bases between the germline ends. Germline CDR1 is MNHEY and CDR2 is SMNVEV (reference sequence). CDR3 length: 14 amino acids. The CDR3 region is CASSLKPAGNTIYF. DNA of the CDR3: TGTGCCAGCAGTTTAAAACCGGCTGGAAACACCATATATTTT.

The rearrangement links TRBV5-1 to TRBJ2-1; D call uncertain. Germline assignment: CDR1 SGHRS and CDR2 YFSETQ. The CDR3 spans 14 residues. Deletions cut 6 bases from V and 0 bases from J, with 10 bases between. CDR3 protein: CASKFASSYNEQFF. CDR3 sequence (DNA): TGCGCCAGCAAGTTTGCCAGCTCCTACAATGAGCAGTTCTTC.

The rearrangement links TRBV4-1 to TRBJ1-6, with TRBD1 identical over 8 bases. Germline assignment: CDR1 MGHRA and CDR2 YSYEKL. After removal of 1 base from V and 14 bases from J, the junction contained 16 bases not matched to a gene. CDR3 length: 17 amino acids. The CDR3 bases are TGCGCCAGCAGCCAAGTTGGAGCCGGACAGGGCCCCTCGGCCCTCCACTTT. It yields the protein CASSQVGAGQGPSALHF.

The chain employs TRBV7-2 and TRBJ1-1; TRBD1 might be the D (6 bases). V was cut by 5 bases and J by 5 bases, with 21 bases left in between. Germline CDR1 SGHTA, CDR2 FQGNSA. This CDR3 has 16 amino acids. CDR3 sequence: CASSPELRGRGTEAFF. CDR3 nucleotide sequence: TGTGCCAGCAGCCCCGAACTTAGGGGGAGGGGAACTGAAGCTTTCTTT.

The genes are TRBV5-1 and TRBJ1-2, with a possible D match to TRBD1 (5 bases). The CDR3 contains 18 residues. Looked up from germline, CDR1 is SGHRS and CDR2 is YFSETQ. V was trimmed by 0 bases and J by 0 bases, leaving 18 bases between them. In DNA form, the CDR3 reads TGCGCCAGCAGCTTGGGCCGAACCCTGGGGCTCTCTAACTATGGCTACACCTTC. Protein: CASSLGRTLGLSNYGYTF.

The chain employs TRBV27 and TRBJ1-1; possibly TRBD1 for D (6 bases). The V end lost 6 bases, the J end lost 3 bases, and 17 bases lay between the germline ends. Per the germline V gene, CDR1 is MNHEY and CDR2 is SMNVEV (reference sequence). The CDR3 loop spans 15 amino acids. The CDR3 sequence is CASRSRNRVDTEAFF. In nucleotides, the CDR3 is TGTGCCAGCAGAAGCCGGAACAGGGTTGACACTGAAGCTTTCTTT.

The chain is built from TRBV5-4 and TRBJ2-7; 10 nucleotides line up with TRBD2. Germline V gene lookup returns CDR1 SGHNT and CDR2 YYREEE (reference sequence). The CDR3 spans 15 residues. V lost 3 bases, J lost 1 base, and 4 bases stayed unmatched. This chain's CDR3 is CASSYTSGASYEQYF. The CDR3 bases are TGTGCCAGCAGCTACACTAGCGGGGCATCCTACGAGCAGTACTTC.

For the CDR3, the DNA is TGTGCCAGCAGTGAGGACAGGGCAGGAGATCAGCCCCAGCATTTT. It yields the protein CASSEDRAGDQPQHF. This sequence joins TRBV2 and TRBJ1-5; 8 bases are a match to TRBD1. The CDR3 length is 15 residues. V lost 3 bases and J lost 5; bases outside the gene matches: 6. Germline assignment: CDR1 SNHLY and CDR2 FYNNEI. Full variable domain (outside the CDR3, taken from reference TRBV2 and TRBJ1-5): EPEVTQTPSHQVTQMGQEVILRCVPISNHLYFYWYRQILGQKVEFLVSFYNNEISEKSEIFDDQFSVERPDGSNFTLKIRSTKLEDSAMYFCASSEDRAGDQPQHFGDGTRLSIL.

The chain links TRBV7-9 to TRBJ1-4; 7 bases are shared with TRBD1. CDR1 is SEHNR, CDR2 FQNEAQ, per germline (reference sequence). The ends lost 5 bases at V and 5 bases at J; junction bases unmatched: 11. The CDR3 length is 16 residues. CDR3 loop: CASSGGTDGNNEKLFF. The CDR3 DNA follows: TGTGCCAGCAGCGGCGGGACAGATGGTAACAATGAAAAACTGTTTTTT.

The V gene is TRBV7-2, the J gene TRBJ2-3; D gene uncertain. Germline V gene data show CDR1 as SGHTA and CDR2 as FQGNSA. The CDR3 consists of 13 residues. V was trimmed by 7 bases and J by 4 bases, leaving 12 bases between them. DNA for the CDR3: TGTGCCAGCAACCCATTTCGCGCAGATACGCAGTATTTT. Translated, it gives CASNPFRADTQYF.

V is TRBV5-1 and J is TRBJ2-2, with D perhaps matching TRBD1 (5 bases). V lost 3 bases to trimming and J lost 3 bases, with 18 bases between them. Germline-derived CDR1 and CDR2 are SGHRS and YFSETQ. There are 17 residues in the CDR3. In nucleotides, the CDR3 is TGCGCCAGCAGCTCCGCACCGCAGGGTCGGGACACCGGGGAGCTGTTTTTT. Protein: CASSSAPQGRDTGELFF. Based on the CDR3 plus reference TRBV5-1 and TRBJ2-2, the full variable domain is KAGVTQTPRYLIKTRGQQVTLSCSPISGHRSVSWYQQTPGQGLQFLFEYFSETQRNKGNFPGRFSGRQFSNSRSEMNVSTLELGDSALYLCASSSAPQGRDTGELFFGEGSRLTVL.

The rearrangement joins TRBV27 to TRBJ2-1; tentatively, D is TRBD2 (6 bases). This CDR3 has 17 residues. CDR1 is MNHEY and CDR2 is SMNVEV in the germline V gene (reference sequence). V dropped 2 bases and J dropped 3 bases, with 17 bases sitting between them. The CDR3 here is CASSLRGREAIYNEQFF. CDR3 DNA: TGTGCCAGCAGTTTAAGGGGCAGGGAGGCGATCTACAATGAGCAGTTCTTC.

This rearrangement joins TRBV28 to TRBJ1-3; 7 nucleotides align to TRBD1. The germline CDR1 and CDR2 sequences are MDHEN and SYDVKM. After removal of 4 bases from V and 0 bases from J, the junction contained 3 bases not matched to a gene. This CDR3 is built from 15 residues. The CDR3 sequence is CASSSTGASGNTIYF. CDR3 nucleotides: TGTGCCAGCAGTTCTACAGGGGCCTCTGGAAACACCATATATTTT.

This chain uses TRBV19 with TRBJ2-1; D may be TRBD2 (5 bases). Germline V gene data show CDR1 as LNHDA and CDR2 as SQIVND (reference sequence). Trimming left V 2 bases short and J 2 bases short, with 10 bases between. This CDR3 is built from 15 residues. CDR3 in amino acids: CASSITRGTYNEQFF. The CDR3 coding sequence is TGTGCCAGTAGTATAACCCGGGGAACCTACAATGAGCAGTTCTTC.

Only a few counts were recorded for this clone. Other nucleotide sequences from this sample produce the same CDR3. The V call is TRBV6-6, the J call TRBJ2-7, with 7 bases identical to TRBD2. Germline CDR1 and CDR2: MNHNY and SVGAGI (reference sequence). The CDR3 runs to 13 residues. V lost 8 bases and J lost 4; bases outside the gene matches: 8. DNA for the CDR3: TGTGCCAGCGGCAGCGGGATTGGGTACGAGCAGTACTTC. It is translated as CASGSGIGYEQYF.

The chain is built from TRBV4-2 and TRBJ2-7, with a possible D match to TRBD2 (6 bases). V shed 0 bases and J shed 3 bases, with 15 bases lying between them. The CDR3 sequence is 16 residues long. Germline CDR1 is LGHNA and CDR2 is YNFKEQ. The CDR3: CASSQEGSGSGYEQYF. Written as DNA, the CDR3 is TGTGCCAGCAGCCAAGAAGGGAGCGGTAGCGGCTACGAGCAGTACTTC.

The V and J genes are TRBV20-1 and TRBJ2-2; D is unclear. Trimming cost V 5 bases and J 5 bases, with 6 bases left between them. CDR1 is DFQATT, CDR2 SNEGSKA, per germline (reference sequence). This CDR3 contains 11 residues. CDR3 sequence (DNA): TGCAGTGCTTACAGAACCGGGGAGCTGTTTTTT. It codes for CSAYRTGELFF.

Only one count was recorded for this clone. The genes are TRBV9 and TRBJ2-1; 11 bases map to TRBD2. CDR1 and CDR2 (germline): SGDLS, YYNGEE. The CDR3 runs to 17 residues. V was clipped by 0 bases and J by 9 bases; unmatched bases: 11. CDR3 sequence reads: CASSVAGGSGRAGEQFF. DNA for the CDR3: TGTGCCAGCAGCGTAGCTGGTGGTAGCGGGAGGGCTGGTGAGCAGTTCTTC.

The chain links TRBV7-2 to TRBJ2-7; 9 nucleotides match TRBD2. Unmatched junction bases numbered 3, after V lost 3 bases and J lost 3 bases. CDR3 length: 14 amino acids. Germline-derived CDR1 and CDR2 are SGHTA and FQGNSA. The CDR3 region is CASSLTSGVYEQYF. The CDR3 DNA sequence: TGTGCCAGCAGCTTGACTAGCGGAGTCTACGAGCAGTACTTC.